This TCR beta chain was observed in a study of blood T cell repertoires in COVID-19. About the research overall: Acute-phase and convalescent COVID-19 samples originated in the United States, Italy and Spain. Nucleic acid was either cDNA or gDNA, and it came from T cells, B-cell-depleted T cells, or PBMCs.

Methods used by the authors: How many nucleated cells were present was estimated from reference gene primer amplification. Produced via immunoSEQ multiplex PCR; TCRdb's table is partial and in-frame only. The V and J calls and clone size were taken over from that table, and D and trimming were inferred from the DNA. The sample lists roughly 86,000 clones; 75% to 95% were seen once. The specimen sequenced was peripheral blood. This receptor was identified in a woman aged 50 to 60 in a cohort sampled during active COVID-19.

Written as DNA, the CDR3 is TGTGCCAGCAGCGACGCGGACAGGGGAGGGACGAACTATGGCTACACCTTC. Translated: CASSDADRGGTNYGYTF. The J gene is TRBJ1-2, the V gene TRBV7-9, with 9 bases lining up with TRBD1. The CDR3 covers 17 residues. Germline CDR1 SEHNR, CDR2 FQNEAQ (reference sequence). The V segment lost 5 bases and the J segment 2 bases; nucleotides outside the gene matches: 12.